What follows are 23 T cell receptor beta chains derived from one specimen sequenced in a study of monozygotic twins with inflammatory bowel disease. TCRdb re-called the 5' RACE reads and gives one entry per CDR3 protein, without DNA. The sample holds approximately 330,000 distinct CDR3 sequences. Sequencing used blood. These receptors all come from a human donor with ulcerative colitis or Crohn's disease, or a healthy co-twin of an affected twin (not recorded which).

J is TRBJ1-2 and V is TRBV7-2. This CDR3 has 12 residues. Germline V gene sequence: CDR1 SGHTA, CDR2 FQGNSA. The CDR3 region is CASSPYSYGYTF.

The chain combines TRBV6-5 with TRBJ2-1; the D call from TCRdb, TRBD1, cannot be confirmed without DNA. This CDR3 is 17 amino acids long. The germline CDR1 and CDR2 sequences are MNHEY and SVGAGI. CDR3 residues: CASSYSSVAGVLNEQFF.

The V gene is TRBV12-3 or TRBV12-4, the J gene TRBJ2-3; TCRdb outputs TRBD2, but without DNA this stays unchecked. There are 17 residues in the CDR3. The CDR3 sequence: CASSTWDYYGSTDTQYF.

The rearrangement uses TRBV12-3 or TRBV12-4 and TRBJ1-2; TCRdb indicates TRBD1, and absent DNA this call remains unverified. This CDR3 has 12 residues. The CDR3 sequence is CASRTGNYGYTF.

CDR3 protein: CASRGRDRGRDSPLHF. This chain joins TRBV6-1 and TRBJ1-6; without DNA, the TCRdb call of TRBD1 cannot be checked. The germline CDR1 and CDR2 sequences are MNHNS and SASEGT. The length of the CDR3 is 16 residues.

The V and J genes are TRBV19 and TRBJ2-3. The CDR3 sequence is 14 residues long. Germline lookup yields CDR1 LNHDA and CDR2 SQIVND (reference sequence). CDR3 protein: CASSISRRQDTQYF.

The chain carries TRBV20-1 and TRBJ2-5. This CDR3 has 15 residues. The germline CDR1 and CDR2 sequences are DFQATT and SNEGSKA (reference sequence). This CDR3 is CSARDLRRNQETQYF.

This sequence joins TRBV7-7 and TRBJ2-5; TCRdb selects TRBD1, and the lack of DNA leaves this call unchecked. Germline loops: CDR1 SSHAT, CDR2 FNYEAQ (reference sequence). The CDR3 extends over 13 amino acids. The CDR3 region is CASSFGTGETQYF.

The chain is built from TRBV20-1 and TRBJ1-1; TCRdb selects TRBD1, and the lack of DNA leaves this call unchecked. Germline-derived CDR1 and CDR2 are DFQATT and SNEGSKA (reference sequence). The CDR3 runs 15 residues. CDR3 residues: CSAAGTGVLNTEAFF.

The chain carries TRBV7-2 and TRBJ1-1; TCRdb lists TRBD1, though no DNA is available to test this call. The CDR3 covers 15 residues. CDR1 is SGHTA and CDR2 is FQGNSA in the germline V gene. The CDR3 region is CASSSGDRKSTEAFF.

The gene calls are TRBV5-1 and TRBJ2-1; TCRdb lists TRBD2, though no DNA is available to test this call. Germline assignment: CDR1 SGHRS and CDR2 YFSETQ. The CDR3 contains 15 residues. CDR3 region: CASSPQGGRYNEQFF.

V and J are TRBV29-1 and TRBJ1-2. The CDR3 length is 14 residues. Germline CDR1 is SQVTM and CDR2 is ANQGSEA. The CDR3 reads CSVMLGSEYFGYTF.

This sequence joins TRBV20-1 and TRBJ1-3; TCRdb's D gene call, TRBD1, goes unchecked for lack of DNA. CDR3 length equals 13 residues. Germline V gene sequence: CDR1 DFQATT, CDR2 SNEGSKA (reference sequence). CDR3 residues: CSATYRVENTIYF.

The genes are TRBV7-2 and TRBJ2-3; checking the TCRdb D call of TRBD2 is not possible without DNA. There are 18 residues in the CDR3. CDR1 is SGHTA, CDR2 FQGNSA, per germline. The CDR3 spells CASSSSPGLAGGRDTQYF.

The chain uses TRBV29-1 and TRBJ1-1; TCRdb outputs TRBD1, but without DNA this stays unchecked. CDR1 and CDR2 (germline): SQVTM, ANQGSEA. The CDR3 consists of 11 residues. CDR3 sequence: CSAGGTAEAFF.

The chain is built from TRBV29-1 and TRBJ2-3. The CDR3 is 13 amino acids. Germline loops: CDR1 SQVTM, CDR2 ANQGSEA. The CDR3 loop reads CSVGLGLTDTQYF.

V gene TRBV7-2 combines with J gene TRBJ2-7. The CDR3 covers 13 residues. Germline V lookup: CDR1 SGHTA, CDR2 FQGNSA. CDR3 sequence: CASSSTGTYEQYF.

This sequence joins TRBV20-1 and TRBJ1-6; TCRdb's D call of TRBD1 is untestable without DNA. The length of the CDR3 is 15 residues. CDR1 and CDR2 from the germline V gene are DFQATT and SNEGSKA (reference sequence). The chain's CDR3 is CSARGDSSYNSPLHF.

The chain links TRBV5-6 to TRBJ1-2; TCRdb proposes TRBD1, but this gene call is untestable without DNA. The CDR3 spans 15 residues. The V gene's germline CDR1 is SGHDT and CDR2 YYEEEE. CDR3 protein: CASSFGDRGRYGYTF.

The CDR3 loop is CASSRISGANVLTF. The V gene is TRBV6-2 or TRBV6-3, the J gene TRBJ2-6. Germline values: CDR1 MNHEY, CDR2 SVGEGT. CDR3 length: 14 amino acids.

The CDR3 here is CASSFTGYEQYF. V is TRBV11-2 and J is TRBJ2-7; lacking DNA, the TRBD1 call made by TCRdb goes unchecked. The CDR3 is made up of 12 amino acids. Germline CDR1 and CDR2: SGHAT and FQNNGV.

The chain carries TRBV6-2 or TRBV6-3 and TRBJ1-2. Germline loops: CDR1 MNHEY, CDR2 SVGEGT. The CDR3 is 15 residues long. This CDR3 reads CASSSIGFRLYGYTF.

The chain carries TRBV21-1 and TRBJ2-3. TRBV21-1 is classified as a pseudogene. This CDR3 spans 17 amino acids. The CDR3 protein is CASSQNQRFKGTDTQYF.